Listed here are 18 T cell receptor beta chains from one sample, sequenced in a study of blood T cell repertoires in COVID-19. Profiled with immunoSEQ multiplex PCR; TCRdb holds only in-frame clones, not every one. The table lists approximately 65,000 clones, approximately 80% of them singletons. Sequencing was carried out using peripheral blood. The receptors here all came from a man aged 60-69 years with acute or convalescent COVID-19.

The chain combines TRBV27 with TRBJ2-7, with 8 bases lining up with TRBD1. CDR1 MNHEY and CDR2 SMNVEV come from the germline V gene (reference sequence). With 2 bases clipped from V and 3 bases from J, the junction kept 3 bases outside the gene matches. This CDR3 is built from 14 residues. The DNA of the CDR3 is TGTGCCAGCAGTTTACGGGACAGGAACTACGAGCAGTACTTC. This codes for CASSLRDRNYEQYF.

The J gene is TRBJ1-5, the V gene TRBV28, with 9 bases fitting TRBD1. Germline V gene sequence: CDR1 MDHEN, CDR2 SYDVKM. This CDR3 is 16 amino acids long. V lost 5 bases, J lost 1 base, and 6 bases stayed unmatched. In DNA form, the CDR3 reads TGTGCCAGCAGTCCGGGGACAGGGAGGAGCAATCAGCCCCAGCATTTT. Translation gives CASSPGTGRSNQPQHF.

This chain connects TRBV10-3 to TRBJ2-7; the D is unclear. The length of the CDR3 is 12 residues. Trimming pared 5 bases from V and 5 bases from J, leaving 10 bases between. The germline V gene encodes CDR1 ENHRY and CDR2 SYGVKD. The chain's CDR3 is CAISPLENEQYF. The CDR3 nucleotides are TGTGCCATCAGTCCCCTGGAGAACGAGCAGTACTTC.

This clone occurred a few times. V and J are TRBV30 and TRBJ1-1; 12 bases are a match to TRBD1. The CDR3 spans 16 residues. J was trimmed by 4 bases and V by 4 bases; bases with no gene match: 10. Germline V gives CDR1 GTSNPN, CDR2 SVGIG (reference sequence). The CDR3 loop is CAWNTWDRGLGTEAFF. The CDR3 DNA is TGTGCCTGGAACACCTGGGACAGGGGGCTTGGCACTGAAGCTTTCTTT.

The chain carries TRBV5-4 and TRBJ2-1; D call uncertain. The CDR3 totals 13 residues. Per germline, CDR1 SGHNT and CDR2 YYREEE (reference sequence). Trimming left V 0 bases short and J 4 bases short, with 5 bases between. The CDR3 sequence is CASSLALYNEQFF. The CDR3 region has the DNA TGTGCCAGCAGCTTGGCCCTTTACAATGAGCAGTTCTTC.

The gene calls are TRBV7-2 and TRBJ2-7, with 8 bases identical to TRBD2. The J segment lost 6 bases and the V segment lost 8 bases, leaving 6 bases of the junction unmatched. Germline V CDR1 and CDR2: SGHTA, FQGNSA. CDR3 length equals 12 residues. The CDR3 loop is CASGRGGLEQYF. Written as DNA, the CDR3 is TGTGCCAGCGGCCGCGGGGGGCTCGAGCAGTACTTC.

The chain combines TRBV11-3 with TRBJ2-2; D is unresolved. The CDR3 totals 13 residues. Per the germline V gene, CDR1 is SGHNT and CDR2 is YENEEA. V was clipped by 5 bases and J by 7 bases, with 11 bases between them. CDR3: CASSSLAVGELFF. The CDR3 bases are TGTGCCAGCAGCAGTTTAGCCGTCGGGGAGCTGTTTTTT.

J is TRBJ2-7 and V is TRBV7-3, with 11 bases aligning to TRBD2. Germline CDR1 is SGHTA and CDR2 is FQGTGA. The CDR3 spans 16 residues. The V gene end was trimmed by 5 bases and the J gene end by 3 bases; junction bases not matched to a gene: 9. The CDR3 region has the DNA TGTGCCAGCAGCCTCCTCCTAGCGGGAGGTATCTACGAGCAGTACTTC. It codes for CASSLLLAGGIYEQYF. Full variable domain (rest looked up from reference TRBV7-3 and TRBJ2-7): GAGVSQTPSNKVTEKGKYVELRCDPISGHTALYWYRQSLGQGPEFLIYFQGTGAADDSGLPNDRFFAVRPEGSVSTLKIQRTERGDSAVYLCASSLLLAGGIYEQYFGPGTRLTVT.

The chain recombines TRBV10-3 with TRBJ1-5, with D tentatively TRBD1 (6 bases). The length of the CDR3 is 13 residues. With 5 bases removed from V and 6 bases from J, the gap between germline ends came to 11 bases. Germline V gene data show CDR1 as ENHRY and CDR2 as SYGVKD. The CDR3 sequence is CAISSDRFQPQHF. CDR3 nucleotide sequence: TGTGCCATCAGTTCTGACAGGTTTCAGCCCCAGCATTTT.

V gene TRBV19 combines with J gene TRBJ2-6; D possibly corresponds to TRBD2 (6 bases). Trimming stripped 7 bases from V and 3 bases from J, with 19 bases between. Germline CDR1 reads LNHDA; CDR2 reads SQIVND (reference sequence). The CDR3 length is 17 residues. CDR3 nucleotides: TGTGCCAGTACCCAAGGCCGTAGGAGGGTTGGGGCCAACGTCCTGACTTTC. Translated, it gives CASTQGRRRVGANVLTF.

This clone has a handful of counts. The chain links TRBV4-3 to TRBJ2-4, with 8 bases fitting TRBD1. V shed 0 bases and J 8 bases; nucleotides not matched to a gene: 9. This CDR3 region has 16 residues. Germline V gene data show CDR1 as LGHNA and CDR2 as YSLEER. CDR3 residues: CASSQDGAGGGDIQYF. The CDR3 nucleotides are TGCGCCAGCAGCCAAGATGGGGCAGGGGGCGGTGACATTCAGTACTTC.

This chain links TRBV25-1 with TRBJ2-7, with 9 positions matching TRBD1. Trimming cost V 6 bases and J 1 base; bases outside gene matches: 7. CDR3 length: 15 residues. Germline CDR1 is MGHDK and CDR2 is SYGVNS. The CDR3 sequence: CASSQPGTGSYEQYF. The CDR3 coding sequence is TGTGCCAGCAGCCAACCCGGGACAGGGTCCTACGAGCAGTACTTC.

The V and J genes are TRBV5-6 and TRBJ1-6; possible D gene TRBD1, 6 bases. CDR1 and CDR2 (germline): SGHDT, YYEEEE. V was cut by 2 bases and J by 4 bases, with 10 bases left in between. The CDR3 contains 15 residues. The CDR3 DNA reads TGTGCCAGCAGCTTCGCCGACAGGTATAATTCACCCCTCCACTTT. Its translation is CASSFADRYNSPLHF.

The V and J genes are TRBV29-1 and TRBJ2-1; 7 positions match TRBD2. Per germline, CDR1 SQVTM and CDR2 ANQGSEA. This CDR3 comprises 15 residues. The CDR3 reads CSGTAAGVAYNEQFF. CDR3 bases: TGCAGTGGTACAGCCGCGGGAGTCGCATACAATGAGCAGTTCTTC.

The chain combines TRBV18 with TRBJ2-3; 9 bases are a match to TRBD1. The ends lost 4 bases at V and 6 bases at J; junction bases unmatched: 2. The V gene's germline CDR1 is KGHSH and CDR2 LQKENI. CDR3 size: 13 residues. DNA of the CDR3: TGTGCCAGCTCACACAGGGGGCGGGATACGCAGTATTTT. Its protein is CASSHRGRDTQYF. Drawing the rest from reference TRBV18 and TRBJ2-3, the complete variable domain is NAGVMQNPRHLVRRRGQEARLRCSPMKGHSHVYWYRQLPEEGLKFMVYLQKENIIDESGMPKERFSAEFPKEGPSILRIQQVVRGDSAAYFCASSHRGRDTQYFGPGTRLTVL.

This chain links TRBV3-1 (or the pseudogene TRBV3-2) with TRBJ1-5; D might be TRBD1 (5 bases). There are 15 residues in the CDR3. Trimming took off 0 bases at V and 5 bases at J, with 11 bases between the two ends. Germline V gene data show CDR1 as LGHDT and CDR2 as YNNKEL (reference sequence). CDR3 sequence reads: CASSQDLGQDQPQHF. DNA of the CDR3: TGTGCCAGCAGCCAAGACTTGGGGCAAGATCAGCCCCAGCATTTT.

This clone was picked up one time. The chain carries TRBV6-1 and TRBJ2-7; D perhaps matches TRBD2 (6 bases). The CDR3 is 16 amino acids. V was shortened by 2 bases and J by 4 bases, with 18 bases between the two germline ends. In germline, CDR1 is MNHNS, CDR2 SASEGT. The DNA for the CDR3 is TGTGCCAGCAGTGAACGAGTTGGCGGGAACGGATACGAGCAGTACTTC. Translating gives CASSERVGGNGYEQYF.

Here the CDR3 DNA reads TGTGCCAGTAGCGACAGGGGATCGGGAAATACTAATCAGCCCCAGCATTTT. Its translation is CASSDRGSGNTNQPQHF. The V call is TRBV19, the J call TRBJ1-5; TRBD1 aligns across 8 bases. CDR3 size: 17 residues. Germline-derived CDR1 and CDR2 are LNHDA and SQIVND (reference sequence). V trimming: 6 bases; J trimming: 4 bases; junction bases outside the gene matches: 14.